This T cell receptor beta chain was captured in a study of T cell repertoires in cytomegalovirus infection. At the level of the study: CMV epitopes that were recently identified and HLA-C-restricted were used alongside well-studied HLA-B-restricted ones. An indication of both CMV infection and matching HLA type came from public TCR beta signatures.

Study conclusions and caveats: Identification of carriers of CMV plus the relevant HLA was achieved through cumulative public TCR beta family frequency. The response measured ex vivo was dominated by TCR beta clonotypes (HLA-C-restricted and CMV-specific).

Each CDR3 protein is one row after TCRdb ran MiXCR on the reads. The data hold about 830,000 distinct CDR3 sequences, with about 30% observed a single time. For this clonotype: Its antigen is still unknown.

This TCR derives from a human donor in good health (CMV status not recorded). Some clones in this sample may be carry-over from other donors' samples. The starting material was cultured CD8+ T cells from PBMCs, obtained from culture after CMV antigen stimulation.

CDR3 DNA: TGCGCCGGTCCACATCAGCCCCAGCATTTT. Amino acid sequence: CAGPHQPQHF. V is TRBV5-1 and J is TRBJ1-5, with D uncertain. From germline, CDR1 is SGHRS and CDR2 YFSETQ. The V end was cut by 10 bases, the J end by 5 bases, with 7 bases between. The CDR3 has 10 residues.